This entry lists 30 T cell receptor beta chains sequenced from one sample in a study of T-cell reconstitution after alpha-beta-depleted transplantation in children. Preparation of the TCRbeta library was carried out with unique molecular identifiers. TCRdb independently ran MiXCR on the PCR reads; one entry per CDR3 protein. The sample includes roughly 610,000 distinct CDR3 sequences, over 9.5% of them seen just once. Sequencing used PBMCs from the stem cell graft donor, obtained from the stem cell graft. The receptors were sampled from a human donor who donated a stem cell graft to a child with acute myeloid leukemia.

Points on this clonotype: This sequence may be a read error, since a much larger clone differs from it by one base. The conserved phenylalanine or tryptophan normally closing the CDR3 is absent here, so this likely arose from a read error. This rearrangement joins TRBV29-1 to TRBJ1-1; D is undetermined. Trimming removed 6 bases at V and 3 bases at J, with 5 bases between. The CDR3 loop spans 10 amino acids. CDR1 is SQVTM, CDR2 ANQGSEA, per germline. CDR3 protein: CSVRDTEAFS. The CDR3, as DNA: TGCAGCGTCCGGGACACTGAAGCTTTCTCT.

V usage is TRBV7-3 and J usage is TRBJ2-1, with 7 bases that match TRBD2. This CDR3 has 14 amino acids. With 5 bases clipped from V and 8 bases from J, the junction kept 9 bases outside the gene matches. The germline gives CDR1 SGHTA, CDR2 FQGTGA. Written as DNA, the CDR3 is TGTGCCAGCAGCCGTAGAGGGAGGGCCGATGAGCAGTTCTTC. Protein product: CASSRRGRADEQFF.

The rearrangement uses TRBV6-2 or TRBV6-3 and TRBJ2-1; 9 nucleotides line up with TRBD1. The CDR3 is made up of 17 amino acids. The germline V gene encodes CDR1 MNHEY and CDR2 SVGEGT. V lost 1 base and J lost 3; bases outside the gene matches: 7. The CDR3 sequence is CASSYFPGTGIYNEQFF. In nucleotides, the CDR3 is TGTGCCAGCAGTTACTTCCCCGGGACAGGGATCTACAATGAGCAGTTCTTC.

The chain carries TRBV29-1 and TRBJ2-5; D gene unclear. V dropped 4 bases and J dropped 1 base, with 7 bases sitting between them. Germline CDR1 SQVTM, CDR2 ANQGSEA. There are 12 residues in the CDR3. In nucleotides, the CDR3 is TGCAGCGTTGCGGTGTCCCAAGAGACCCAGTACTTC. Its protein product is CSVAVSQETQYF.

A few counts support this clonotype. The chain combines TRBV7-9 with TRBJ2-1, with 9 nucleotides matching TRBD2. Germline trimming cut 5 bases from V and 7 bases from J; bases unmatched to any gene: 9. The CDR3 is 15 residues long. From germline, CDR1 is SEHNR and CDR2 FQNEAQ (reference sequence). The CDR3 DNA sequence: TGTGCCAGCAGCCCAACCTGGCGGGAGGGAAATGAGCAGTTCTTC. Translation: CASSPTWREGNEQFF.

This clonotype was counted ten times or more. The rearrangement joins TRBV28 to TRBJ2-1, with 7 bases fitting TRBD1. This CDR3 spans 15 amino acids. CDR1 and CDR2 (germline): MDHEN, SYDVKM. The V segment lost 7 bases and the J segment 3 bases; nucleotides outside the gene matches: 9. CDR3 region: CASTPGDSNYNEQFF. The DNA of the CDR3 is TGTGCCAGCACTCCCGGGGACAGCAACTACAATGAGCAGTTCTTC.

This clonotype was found many times. The gene calls are TRBV20-1 and TRBJ2-2; D not certain. Germline CDR1 reads DFQATT; CDR2 reads SNEGSKA (reference sequence). This CDR3 is built from 14 residues. Deletions cut 4 bases from V and 6 bases from J, with 15 bases between. CDR3 nucleotides: TGCAGTGCTATCACGTACGAGATATCCGGGGAGCTGTTTTTT. Protein: CSAITYEISGELFF.

This clonotype was seen repeatedly, ten times or more. The chain recombines TRBV29-1 with TRBJ1-3; no reliable D call. Germline V CDR1 and CDR2: SQVTM, ANQGSEA. The CDR3 has 13 residues. The CDR3 DNA reads TGCAGTGCTGGGGAGAGCTCTGGAAACACCATATATTTT. Translating it yields CSAGESSGNTIYF.

In this sample, this clonotype turned up many times. The chain joins TRBV10-2 to TRBJ2-1; D gene ambiguous. Germline V gene sequence: CDR1 WSHSY, CDR2 SAAADI. V lost 2 bases and J lost 3, with 5 bases in between. The CDR3 is made up of 13 amino acids. Here the CDR3 DNA reads TGCGCCAGCAGTGAGGGAAGCTACAATGAGCAGTTCTTC. Translating it yields CASSEGSYNEQFF.

This chain connects TRBV11-3 to TRBJ2-7; D is perhaps TRBD1 (6 bases). The V gene's germline CDR1 is SGHNT and CDR2 YENEEA. The CDR3 contains 16 residues. The V and J ends lost 5 bases and 0 bases respectively, with 17 bases between them. The DNA of the CDR3 is TGTGCCAGCAGCCCCTCCCCCACAGGGAGCTCCTACGAGCAGTACTTC. Its translation is CASSPSPTGSSYEQYF. Full variable domain (outside the CDR3, taken from reference TRBV11-3 and TRBJ2-7): EAGVVQSPRYKIIEKKQPVAFWCNPISGHNTLYWYLQNLGQGPELLIRYENEEAVDDSQLPKDRFSAERLKGVDSTLKIQPAELGDSAVYLCASSPSPTGSSYEQYFGPGTRLTVT.

This clonotype was picked up a small number of times. The V and J genes are TRBV6-2 or TRBV6-3 and TRBJ2-1, with TRBD2 matching 9 bases. V lost 11 bases, J lost 6 bases, and 11 bases stayed unmatched. CDR3 length equals 14 residues. Germline loops: CDR1 MNHEY, CDR2 SVGEGT. The CDR3 DNA reads as TGTGCCTCATTAGCGGGAGCGGACCGCAATGAGCAGTTCTTC. Translated, it gives CASLAGADRNEQFF.

The chain uses TRBV5-1 and TRBJ1-1, with D possibly matching TRBD1 (5 bases). There are 15 residues in the CDR3. Between the trimmed V and J ends, which lost 0 bases and 6 bases, there was a span of 15 bases. Germline CDR1 is SGHRS and CDR2 is YFSETQ. The CDR3 sequence is CASSLDTAGASEAFF. The DNA of the CDR3 is TGCGCCAGCAGCTTGGACACAGCCGGGGCCTCTGAAGCTTTCTTT.

A few counts support this clonotype. The V and J genes are TRBV10-3 and TRBJ1-4; D is unclear. The CDR3 contains 12 residues. Trimming shortened V by 9 bases and J by 3 bases, and 8 bases separated the two germline ends. Germline V gives CDR1 ENHRY, CDR2 SYGVKD. CDR3 amino acids: CAMSRSNEKLFF. The CDR3 nucleotides read TGTGCCATGAGCCGGTCTAATGAAAAACTGTTTTTT.

This clonotype was detected only a few times. The genes are TRBV6-1 and TRBJ2-3; D perhaps matches TRBD2 (6 bases). The CDR3 is made up of 15 amino acids. V lost 8 bases and J 0 bases, leaving 15 bases between the germline ends. Germline V gene lookup returns CDR1 MNHNS and CDR2 SASEGT. CDR3 bases: TGTGCCAGCGGCCGACTAGAAGGGAGCACAGATACGCAGTATTTT. Protein: CASGRLEGSTDTQYF.

This clonotype was seen repeatedly, ten times or more. The chain recombines TRBV5-1 with TRBJ2-1, with D possibly matching TRBD1 (6 bases). Trimming took off 1 base at V and 6 bases at J, with 11 bases between the two ends. The CDR3 spans 14 residues. The germline V gene encodes CDR1 SGHRS and CDR2 YFSETQ. The CDR3 nucleotides read TGCGCCAGCAGCTTGCGGCAGGGGCCCAATGAGCAGTTCTTC. It translates to CASSLRQGPNEQFF.

This clonotype showed up many times. The V gene is TRBV4-3, the J gene TRBJ2-1, with D perhaps TRBD2 (5 bases). This CDR3 has 16 residues. Trimming left V 0 bases short and J 0 bases short, with 9 bases between. CDR1 is LGHNA and CDR2 is YSLEER in the germline V gene. The CDR3 region is CASSQDSASSYNEQFF. Written as DNA, the CDR3 is TGCGCCAGCAGCCAAGATAGCGCCAGCTCCTACAATGAGCAGTTCTTC.

The chain carries TRBV5-1 and TRBJ1-2; TRBD1 matches at 11 bases. CDR3 length: 14 residues. V was clipped by 8 bases and J by 2 bases; unmatched bases: 5. Germline CDR1 reads SGHRS; CDR2 reads YFSETQ. In DNA, the CDR3 is TGCGCCAGGCCGGGACAGGGGGTAAACTATGGCTACACCTTC. Its translation is CARPGQGVNYGYTF.

This clonotype occurred many times. The chain couples TRBV7-9 to TRBJ2-3, with a possible D match to TRBD1 (5 bases). The CDR3 runs 16 residues. Germline assignment: CDR1 SEHNR and CDR2 FQNEAQ (reference sequence). V was cut by 6 bases and J by 2 bases, with 18 bases left in between. CDR3 amino acids: CASSYRPTDNTDTQYF. The DNA for the CDR3 is TGTGCCAGCAGTTACCGGCCTACGGACAACACAGATACGCAGTATTTT.

This clonotype was observed a few times. This chain joins TRBV20-1 and TRBJ1-5, with TRBD1 matching over 7 bases. This CDR3 spans 15 amino acids. V lost 3 bases and J lost 7; bases outside the gene matches: 12. In germline, CDR1 is DFQATT, CDR2 SNEGSKA (reference sequence). The CDR3 loop is CSARVSQTGKQPQHF. The CDR3 DNA sequence: TGCAGTGCTAGGGTATCCCAGACAGGGAAACAGCCCCAGCATTTT.

J is TRBJ1-5 and V is TRBV6-2 or TRBV6-3, with D possibly being TRBD1 (5 bases). Germline V gene sequence: CDR1 MNHEY, CDR2 SVGEGT. The CDR3 is 15 amino acids. Trimming left V 3 bases short and J 4 bases short, with 13 bases between. CDR3 protein: CASSYAGRKNQPQHF. The CDR3 DNA reads as TGTGCCAGCAGTTATGCAGGGAGGAAAAATCAGCCCCAGCATTTT.

The chain carries TRBV11-2 and TRBJ2-5; TRBD2 agrees at 14 bases. V shed 5 bases and J 5 bases; nucleotides not matched to a gene: 16. This CDR3 comprises 19 residues. Germline assignment: CDR1 SGHAT and CDR2 FQNNGV. The DNA for the CDR3 is TGTGCCAGCAGCCTACGAGCCGGGACTAGCGGGGGATATTTGGAGACCCAGTACTTC. This gives the protein CASSLRAGTSGGYLETQYF.

The gene calls are TRBV30 and TRBJ2-1; D uncertain. The germline V and J ends were trimmed by 2 bases and 5 bases, with 10 bases remaining between them. Germline loops: CDR1 GTSNPN, CDR2 SVGIG (reference sequence). The CDR3 has 13 residues. This chain's CDR3 is CAWSPPLNNEQFF. The CDR3 DNA sequence: TGTGCCTGGAGTCCCCCTCTAAACAATGAGCAGTTCTTC.

The rearrangement joins TRBV6-2 or TRBV6-3 to TRBJ2-5, with TRBD2 matching over 14 bases. The CDR3 extends over 17 amino acids. V was pared by 7 bases and J by 5 bases, with 12 bases of the junction left unmatched. Germline loops: CDR1 MNHEY, CDR2 SVGEGT. The CDR3 region is CASTQPGLAGAGETQYF. The CDR3 region has the DNA TGTGCCAGCACCCAACCGGGACTAGCGGGAGCAGGGGAGACCCAGTACTTC.

J is TRBJ2-3 and V is TRBV6-1; D is unresolved. The CDR3 runs to 15 residues. V lost 6 bases and J lost 0, with 13 bases in between. Germline loops: CDR1 MNHNS, CDR2 SASEGT. CDR3: CASRPGPTSTDTQYF. For the CDR3, the DNA is TGTGCCAGCAGGCCCGGACCTACTAGCACAGATACGCAGTATTTT.

This clonotype showed up just a few times. The CDR3 loop is CSAGTQNTEAFF. As DNA, the CDR3 is TGCAGCGCCGGGACACAGAACACTGAAGCTTTCTTT. The chain combines TRBV29-1 with TRBJ1-1; TRBD1 is a possible D gene (6 bases). Trimming cost V 7 bases and J 1 base, with 10 bases left between them. This CDR3 has 12 amino acids. CDR1 and CDR2 from the germline V gene are SQVTM and ANQGSEA.

This clonotype appeared many times. V usage is TRBV12-3 or TRBV12-4 and J usage is TRBJ2-3; 8 positions agree with TRBD1. With 11 bases clipped from V and 4 bases from J, the junction kept 5 bases outside the gene matches. The CDR3 has 12 residues. The CDR3 here is CACDRGADTQYF. The CDR3 region has the DNA TGTGCCTGCGACAGGGGCGCAGATACGCAGTATTTT.

The V call is TRBV4-3, the J call TRBJ2-4, with 10 bases aligning to TRBD2. Germline V gene data show CDR1 as LGHNA and CDR2 as YSLEER. V lost 0 bases and J lost 4; bases outside the gene matches: 3. This CDR3 comprises 16 residues. CDR3 in amino acids: CASSQEPAGGKNIQYF. CDR3 nucleotides: TGCGCCAGCAGCCAAGAACCAGCGGGAGGGAAAAACATTCAGTACTTC.

Points on this clonotype: An end of the junction differs from the germline gene, which may be a read error. J is TRBJ2-1 and V is TRBV20-1; TRBD2 agrees at 11 bases. The CDR3 runs to 15 residues. The germline V gene has CDR1 DFQATT and CDR2 SNEGSKA (reference sequence). The CDR3 sequence: CSADALLAGENERFF. The CDR3 nucleotides are TGCAGTGCTGACGCTTTACTAGCGGGAGAAAATGAGCGGTTCTTC.

This clonotype was found a few times. The chain uses TRBV7-9 and TRBJ2-6; D possibly corresponds to TRBD1 (6 bases). V was cut by 5 bases and J by 0 bases, with 11 bases left in between. CDR1 and CDR2 (germline): SEHNR, FQNEAQ (reference sequence). This CDR3 contains 16 residues. For the CDR3, the DNA is TGTGCCAGCAGCCTCGACAGGCCCTCTGGGGCCAACGTCCTGACTTTC. It codes for CASSLDRPSGANVLTF.

CDR3 nucleotide sequence: TGTGCCAGCAGCTTAGCAACTCCAGGGGGCACTGAAGCTTTCTTT. Its protein is CASSLATPGGTEAFF. The V gene is TRBV7-9, the J gene TRBJ1-1; 7 bases are shared with TRBD1. Per the germline V gene, CDR1 is SEHNR and CDR2 is FQNEAQ (reference sequence). The V segment lost 0 bases and the J segment 4 bases; nucleotides outside the gene matches: 5. The CDR3 runs to 15 residues.